A single sample gave rise to the 16 T cell receptor beta chains below, sequenced in a study of monozygotic twins with inflammatory bowel disease. TCRdb reprocessed the 5' RACE reads and stores each CDR3 protein as one record, lacking DNA. The sample's table shows around 450,000 distinct CDR3 sequences. The specimen sequenced was blood. The receptors originated from a human donor with ulcerative colitis or Crohn's disease, or a healthy co-twin of an affected twin (not recorded which).

The chain couples TRBV20-1 to TRBJ1-2; without DNA, the TCRdb call of TRBD1 cannot be checked. This CDR3 contains 16 residues. CDR1 is DFQATT and CDR2 is SNEGSKA in the germline V gene (reference sequence). CDR3 sequence reads: CSAPRLRTGGLAGYTF.

This rearrangement joins TRBV5-4 to TRBJ2-7; TCRdb proposes TRBD1, but this gene call is untestable without DNA. The germline V gene has CDR1 SGHNT and CDR2 YYREEE (reference sequence). The CDR3 has 15 residues. CDR3 sequence: CASSLAGGDVYEQYF.

V gene TRBV3-1 combines with J gene TRBJ1-3. The CDR3 covers 16 residues. In germline, CDR1 is LGHDT, CDR2 YNNKEL (reference sequence). The CDR3 here is CASSQAALSSGNTIYF. Using reference TRBV3-1 and TRBJ1-3 for the parts outside the CDR3, the full variable domain is DTAVSQTPKYLVTQMGNDKSIKCEQNLGHDTMYWYKQDSKKFLKIMFSYNNKELIINETVPNRFSPKSPDKAHLNLHINSLELGDSAVYFCASSQAALSSGNTIYFGEGSWLTVV.

This rearrangement joins TRBV4-3 to TRBJ2-7; TCRdb's assignment of TRBD1 cannot be checked, as there is no DNA. The CDR3 covers 14 residues. Germline V gene lookup returns CDR1 LGHNA and CDR2 YSLEER. This CDR3 is CASSQEGRGYEQYF.

CDR3 residues: CASSPRQGASYSPLHF. The chain recombines TRBV18 with TRBJ1-6; TCRdb selects TRBD1, and the lack of DNA leaves this call unchecked. The CDR3 runs 16 residues. CDR1 and CDR2 from the germline V gene are KGHSH and LQKENI.

CDR3 loop: CAISELAGGSTDTQYF. V gene TRBV10-3 combines with J gene TRBJ2-3; there is no DNA to check the TCRdb D call of TRBD2. This CDR3 comprises 16 residues. Germline-derived CDR1 and CDR2 are ENHRY and SYGVKD.

V gene TRBV2 combines with J gene TRBJ2-7; TCRdb outputs TRBD1, but without DNA this stays unchecked. Germline V gives CDR1 SNHLY, CDR2 FYNNEI. This CDR3 is 15 amino acids long. The CDR3 loop is CASSEVGTGGYEQYF. Looking up the rest from reference TRBV2 and TRBJ2-7 gives the full variable domain: EPEVTQTPSHQVTQMGQEVILRCVPISNHLYFYWYRQILGQKVEFLVSFYNNEISEKSEIFDDQFSVERPDGSNFTLKIRSTKLEDSAMYFCASSEVGTGGYEQYFGPGTRLTVT.

The chain combines TRBV20-1 with TRBJ2-1; TCRdb calls TRBD2, which cannot be checked without DNA. The CDR3 covers 14 residues. Germline CDR1 reads DFQATT; CDR2 reads SNEGSKA (reference sequence). This chain's CDR3 is CSALIAVAYNEQFF.

This chain uses TRBV5-1 with TRBJ2-7; TCRdb proposes TRBD1, but this gene call is untestable without DNA. CDR1 is SGHRS, CDR2 YFSETQ, per germline. CDR3 length equals 13 residues. The CDR3 here is CASMDRGGGEQYF.

The J gene is TRBJ1-5, the V gene TRBV12-3 or TRBV12-4. This CDR3 comprises 12 residues. The CDR3 sequence: CASSFTEQPQHF.

J is TRBJ1-5 and V is TRBV7-2. This CDR3 contains 14 residues. Germline V CDR1 and CDR2: SGHTA, FQGNSA. The CDR3 here is CASSFSRDNQPQHF.

The chain combines TRBV4-2 with TRBJ2-3; lacking DNA, the TRBD2 call made by TCRdb goes unchecked. The germline gives CDR1 LGHNA, CDR2 YNFKEQ. The CDR3 runs to 19 residues. CDR3: CASSQDSPLTSGGTDTQYF.

V and J are TRBV3-1 and TRBJ1-3. Germline values: CDR1 LGHDT, CDR2 YNNKEL (reference sequence). The CDR3 length is 15 residues. CDR3 region: CASSQGRASGNTIYF.

The rearrangement joins TRBV18 to TRBJ2-2; TCRdb's D call of TRBD2 is untestable without DNA. This CDR3 spans 17 amino acids. Looked up from germline, CDR1 is KGHSH and CDR2 is LQKENI. Here the CDR3 reads CASSPLLAGVETGELFF.

This chain links TRBV27 with TRBJ2-5; TCRdb returns TRBD1, unconfirmable since there is no DNA. The CDR3 loop spans 14 amino acids. CDR1 and CDR2 (germline): MNHEY, SMNVEV (reference sequence). CDR3 residues: CASRRQGTGETQYF.

The rearrangement joins TRBV5-1 to TRBJ1-1; the TRBD1 assignment by TCRdb is unverifiable without DNA. Germline CDR1 reads SGHRS; CDR2 reads YFSETQ. The CDR3 totals 15 residues. CDR3 sequence: CASSDGDNLNTEAFF. The complete variable domain, with remaining parts taken from reference TRBV5-1 and TRBJ1-1, reads KAGVTQTPRYLIKTRGQQVTLSCSPISGHRSVSWYQQTPGQGLQFLFEYFSETQRNKGNFPGRFSGRQFSNSRSEMNVSTLELGDSALYLCASSDGDNLNTEAFFGQGTRLTVV.